The present T cell receptor (beta chain) was sequenced within a study of blood T cell repertoires in COVID-19. Study context: Donors in the United States, Italy and Spain gave samples during acute or convalescent COVID-19. Nucleic acid was either cDNA or gDNA, and it came from T cells, B-cell-depleted T cells, or PBMCs.

The CDR3 has 15 residues. After removal of 4 bases from V and 8 bases from J, the junction contained 5 bases not matched to a gene. CDR1 and CDR2 (germline): MNHEY, SVGAGI. Measured with immunoSEQ multiplex PCR; TCRdb has only the in-frame clones, and not every one. The sample lists approximately 280,000 clones; more than 80% were seen once. This clone appeared a single time. Sequences were obtained from peripheral blood. The V and J genes are TRBV6-5 and TRBJ2-2, with 12 bases identical to TRBD1. The sequence was obtained from a woman aged 25 to 39 with COVID-19, enrolled during active disease. The CDR3 is CASSWGTGGWGELFF. The DNA of the CDR3 is TGTGCCAGCAGTTGGGGGACAGGGGGCTGGGGGGAGCTGTTTTTT.